What follows is one TCR beta chain and its context. The sample originates from a study of blood T cell repertoires in COVID-19. This CDR3 region has 13 residues. V was clipped by 7 bases and J by 7 bases, with 11 bases between them. Per germline, CDR1 SNHLY and CDR2 FYNNEI. Here immunoSEQ multiplex PCR was the method, and the copy in TCRdb shows in-frame clones only, minus some. The sample contains some 65,000 clones, 85% of which appear only once. The chain employs TRBV2 and TRBJ1-6; the D gene is possibly TRBD1 (5 bases). The TCR originated in a man at least 80 years old with acute or convalescent COVID-19. Sequenced input: peripheral blood. Here the CDR3 reads CASMTVPNSPLHF. The CDR3 nucleotides are TGTGCCAGCATGACAGTTCCAAATTCACCCCTCCACTTT.